This TCR beta chain is drawn from a study of T cell repertoires in cytomegalovirus infection. The CDR3 spans 15 residues. CDR1 and CDR2 from the germline V gene are LGHDT and YNNKEL (reference sequence). Trimming cost V 3 bases and J 4 bases, with 15 bases left between them. This clonotype occurred a few times. Antigen specificity is unknown. TCRdb independently ran MiXCR on the reads; one entry per CDR3 protein. The table lists about 830,000 distinct CDR3 sequences, 30% to 35% of them singletons. The receptor comes from a human donor in good health (CMV status not recorded). Some clones in this sample may be carry-over from other donors' samples. Specimen: cultured CD8+ T cells from PBMCs, collected from culture after CMV antigen stimulation. The V call is TRBV3-1, the J call TRBJ2-5, with a possible D match to TRBD2 (5 bases). CDR3 DNA sequence: TGTGCCAGCAGCCAGGCCCCAGCAGGAGGAGAGACCCAGTACTTC. As protein: CASSQAPAGGETQYF.